This TCR beta chain is drawn from a study of blood T cell repertoires in COVID-19. At the level of the study: PBMCs, B-cell-depleted T cells, or T cells provided the cDNA or gDNA that made up the material.

The germline V and J ends were trimmed by 2 bases and 2 bases, with 6 bases remaining between them. The CDR3 runs 13 residues. Germline loops: CDR1 SGHTA, CDR2 FQGNSA. This clone is a singleton in its sample. In the study's own analysis: Nucleated cell counts were estimated from reference gene primer amplification. Generated by immunoSEQ multiplex PCR, the TCRdb table keeps only in-frame clones and is missing some. The V and J calls and clone size are taken from that table; D and trimming were inferred from the DNA. The table lists 140,000 to 150,000 clones, around nine tenths of them singletons. The specimen was peripheral blood. This sequence originates from a woman aged 50 to 60 with active or convalescent COVID-19. The V gene is TRBV7-2, the J gene TRBJ1-2; no reliable D call. The CDR3 coding sequence is TGTGCCAGCAGCTTATTACGGAACTATGGCTACACCTTC. Translated: CASSLLRNYGYTF.